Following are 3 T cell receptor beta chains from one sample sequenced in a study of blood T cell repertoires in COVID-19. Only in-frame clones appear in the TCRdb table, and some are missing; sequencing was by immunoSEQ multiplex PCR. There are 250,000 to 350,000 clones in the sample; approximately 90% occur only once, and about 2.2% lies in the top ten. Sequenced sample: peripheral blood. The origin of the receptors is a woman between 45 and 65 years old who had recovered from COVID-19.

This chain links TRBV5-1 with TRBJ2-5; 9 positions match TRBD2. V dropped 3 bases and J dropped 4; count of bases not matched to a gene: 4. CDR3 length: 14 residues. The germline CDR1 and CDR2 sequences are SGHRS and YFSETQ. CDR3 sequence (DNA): TGCGCCAGCAGCTCTACTAGCGGGTCAGAGACCCAGTACTTC. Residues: CASSSTSGSETQYF. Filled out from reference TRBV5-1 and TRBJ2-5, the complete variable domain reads KAGVTQTPRYLIKTRGQQVTLSCSPISGHRSVSWYQQTPGQGLQFLFEYFSETQRNKGNFPGRFSGRQFSNSRSEMNVSTLELGDSALYLCASSSTSGSETQYFGPGTRLLVL.

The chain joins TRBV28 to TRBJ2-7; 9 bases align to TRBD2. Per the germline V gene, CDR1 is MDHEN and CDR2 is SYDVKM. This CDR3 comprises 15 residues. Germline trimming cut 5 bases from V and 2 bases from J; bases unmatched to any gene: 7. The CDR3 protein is CASSILAGEAYEQYF. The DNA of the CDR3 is TGTGCCAGCAGTATCTTAGCGGGGGAAGCCTACGAGCAGTACTTC. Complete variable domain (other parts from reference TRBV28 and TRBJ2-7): DVKVTQSSRYLVKRTGEKVFLECVQDMDHENMFWYRQDPGLGLRLIYFSYDVKMKEKGDIPEGYSVSREKKERFSLILESASTNQTSMYLCASSILAGEAYEQYFGPGTRLTVT.

In nucleotides, the CDR3 is TGCGCCAGCAGCTACAATGGACAGGGGGCTTTTGTATCGTACGAGCAGTACTTC. This codes for CASSYNGQGAFVSYEQYF. The rearrangement joins TRBV5-1 to TRBJ2-7; the match to TRBD1 covers 11 bases. Germline lookup yields CDR1 SGHRS and CDR2 YFSETQ. The CDR3 is made up of 18 amino acids. With V trimmed by 3 bases and J by 4 bases, 15 bases remained unmatched.